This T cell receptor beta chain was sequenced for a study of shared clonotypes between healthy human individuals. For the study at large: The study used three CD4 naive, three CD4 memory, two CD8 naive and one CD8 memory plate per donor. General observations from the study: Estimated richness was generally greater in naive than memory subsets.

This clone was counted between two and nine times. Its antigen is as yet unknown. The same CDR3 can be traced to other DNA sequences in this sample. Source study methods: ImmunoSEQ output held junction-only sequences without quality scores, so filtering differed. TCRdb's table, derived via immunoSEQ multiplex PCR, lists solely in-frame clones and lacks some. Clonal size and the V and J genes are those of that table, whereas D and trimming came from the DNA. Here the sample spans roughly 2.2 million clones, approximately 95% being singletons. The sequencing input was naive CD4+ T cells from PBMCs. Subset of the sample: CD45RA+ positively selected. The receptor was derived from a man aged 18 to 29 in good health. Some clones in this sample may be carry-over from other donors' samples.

The CDR3 DNA follows: TGTGCCAGCAGCTTAGGCGGCACAGATACGCAGTATTTT. Translated, it gives CASSLGGTDTQYF. The chain employs TRBV7-9 and TRBJ2-3; D unresolved. Trimming stripped 1 base from V and 1 base from J, with 3 bases between. This CDR3 has 13 amino acids. CDR1 and CDR2 (germline): SEHNR, FQNEAQ (reference sequence).